The 24 T cell receptor beta chains below come from one sample, sequenced in a study of shared clonotypes between healthy human individuals. Sequencing was performed with immunoSEQ multiplex PCR; in TCRdb, only in-frame clones are kept and a portion is missing. The sample has approximately 2.1 million clones, 80% to 95% seen once. Sequences were obtained from naive CD4+ T cells from PBMCs. Subset: CD45RA+ positively selected. The receptors shown here come from a man younger than 35 in good health. Some clones in this sample may be carry-over from other donors' samples.

Only one count was recorded for this clone. The chain joins TRBV5-1 to TRBJ2-7; D not resolved. Trimming left V 4 bases short and J 2 bases short, with 16 bases between. The CDR3 extends over 15 amino acids. Germline loops: CDR1 SGHRS, CDR2 YFSETQ. The DNA of the CDR3 is TGCGCCAGCAGCCGAGCCCTCGGCGGAGCCTACGAGCAGTACTTC. It is translated as CASSRALGGAYEQYF.

The V and J genes are TRBV29-1 and TRBJ1-1; D is unclear. CDR3 length equals 13 residues. CDR1 is SQVTM, CDR2 ANQGSEA, per germline. The V gene lost 6 bases and the J gene lost 1 base, with 12 bases spanning the gap. The CDR3 DNA sequence: TGCAGCGTCGACACCTCTGAGAACACTGAAGCTTTCTTT. Amino acid sequence: CSVDTSENTEAFF.

The chain has TRBV5-4 and TRBJ1-3; D unclear. Germline V gene sequence: CDR1 SGHNT, CDR2 YYREEE (reference sequence). Between the trimmed V and J ends, which lost 4 bases and 9 bases, there was a span of 14 bases. The CDR3 has 13 amino acids. Written as DNA, the CDR3 is TGTGCCAGCAGCCCAGGATCTAAAGGCACCATATATTTT. This gives the protein CASSPGSKGTIYF.

A word on this clone: This sample includes further DNA sequences coding for the same CDR3. V gene TRBV28 combines with J gene TRBJ2-7; D could derive from TRBD1 or TRBD2 (6 bases each). The CDR3 extends over 15 amino acids. The germline V gene encodes CDR1 MDHEN and CDR2 SYDVKM. V was pared by 6 bases and J by 1 base, with 16 bases between. This chain's CDR3 is CASSRPGATSYEQYF. The CDR3, as DNA: TGTGCCAGCAGCCGCCCGGGGGCCACTTCCTACGAGCAGTACTTC.

For this clone: At the DNA level, this CDR3 is encoded by other sequences in the same sample as well. V and J are TRBV7-9 and TRBJ2-1; 7 nucleotides match TRBD2. The germline gives CDR1 SEHNR, CDR2 FQNEAQ (reference sequence). This CDR3 region has 15 residues. J gave up 5 bases and V 5 bases, and 9 bases lay outside the gene matches. The CDR3 DNA sequence: TGTGCCAGCAGCCATCGACTAGCCGGGGACAATGAGCAGTTCTTC. Residues: CASSHRLAGDNEQFF.

V and J are TRBV29-1 and TRBJ2-1; D possibly matches TRBD1 or TRBD2 (8 bases each). The CDR3 is 16 amino acids. In germline, CDR1 is SQVTM, CDR2 ANQGSEA. V was cut by 7 bases and J by 0 bases, with 19 bases left in between. The CDR3 sequence: CSGQGASGRSYNEQFF. The CDR3 region has the DNA TGCAGCGGCCAGGGGGCTAGCGGGCGCTCCTACAATGAGCAGTTCTTC.

The V and J genes are TRBV27 and TRBJ2-1; weak D call: TRBD2 (5 bases). The length of the CDR3 is 16 residues. Trimming cost V 0 bases and J 2 bases, with 11 bases left between them. Germline CDR1 reads MNHEY; CDR2 reads SMNVEV (reference sequence). The CDR3 sequence: CASSLSLATAYNEQFF. The CDR3 DNA reads TGTGCCAGCAGTTTATCCCTAGCTACAGCCTACAATGAGCAGTTCTTC.

This chain joins TRBV25-1 and TRBJ2-7; D is ambiguous. The CDR3 loop spans 13 amino acids. The germline CDR1 and CDR2 sequences are MGHDK and SYGVNS. V lost 2 bases and J lost 3, with 8 bases in between. The chain's CDR3 is CASSEEVVYEQYF. In DNA, the CDR3 is TGTGCCAGCAGTGAAGAGGTCGTCTACGAGCAGTACTTC.

The gene calls are TRBV14 and TRBJ2-7, with 9 bases matching TRBD1. The CDR3 runs to 16 residues. J was trimmed by 6 bases and V by 1 base; bases with no gene match: 10. Germline V CDR1 and CDR2: SGHDN, FVKESK. CDR3 protein: CASSQVSLDRGIEQYF. Written as DNA, the CDR3 is TGTGCCAGCAGCCAAGTTTCGCTGGACAGGGGCATCGAGCAGTACTTC.

This clone was recorded once. This sample also contains other DNA sequences that code for the same CDR3. J is TRBJ2-5 and V is TRBV7-3, with 10 bases that match TRBD1. The V gene's germline CDR1 is SGHTA and CDR2 FQGTGA. The CDR3 extends over 15 amino acids. The ends lost 5 bases at V and 3 bases at J; junction bases unmatched: 6. As DNA, the CDR3 is TGTGCCAGCAGCCTGACCGGGACAGGGGAAGAGACCCAGTACTTC. Amino acids: CASSLTGTGEETQYF.

This chain joins TRBV10-3 and TRBJ1-1, with D possibly TRBD1 on 5 matching bases. The CDR3 length is 14 residues. The ends were cut back, 2 bases at V and 5 bases at J, with 12 bases in the middle. CDR1 and CDR2 from the germline V gene are ENHRY and SYGVKD. CDR3 sequence: CAISEPRAGTEAFF. The CDR3 DNA sequence: TGTGCCATCAGTGAGCCCAGGGCAGGGACTGAAGCTTTCTTT.

The gene calls are TRBV4-2 and TRBJ2-7; no definite D call. Per the germline V gene, CDR1 is LGHNA and CDR2 is YNFKEQ. The CDR3 has 16 amino acids. The V end was cut by 0 bases, the J end by 2 bases, with 14 bases between. The CDR3 sequence: CASSQDGRNPTYEQYF. The CDR3 DNA sequence: TGTGCCAGCAGCCAAGACGGCCGAAACCCAACCTACGAGCAGTACTTC.

The chain joins TRBV28 to TRBJ2-1, with D uncertain. Trimming took 5 bases from V and 10 from J, leaving 18 bases between them. Germline loops: CDR1 MDHEN, CDR2 SYDVKM. This CDR3 comprises 14 residues. CDR3 nucleotide sequence: TGTGCCAGCAGTGCCGGATCACATACTGGGGAGCAGTTCTTC. This encodes CASSAGSHTGEQFF.

V is TRBV19 and J is TRBJ2-2; D not certain. The V and J ends lost 6 bases and 2 bases respectively, with 19 bases between them. This CDR3 contains 17 residues. Germline values: CDR1 LNHDA, CDR2 SQIVND (reference sequence). The CDR3 loop is CASSGRRASRNTGELFF. DNA for the CDR3: TGTGCCAGTAGCGGCCGCCGCGCTAGTCGAAACACCGGGGAGCTGTTTTTT.

Regarding this clone: This sample includes further DNA sequences coding for the same CDR3. The gene calls are TRBV5-1 and TRBJ2-7; D is perhaps TRBD1 (6 bases). Germline V gene sequence: CDR1 SGHRS, CDR2 YFSETQ. Trimming left V 4 bases short and J 1 base short, with 12 bases between. CDR3 length: 14 residues. The CDR3 DNA reads as TGCGCCAGCAGCCTGGCAGGGGATTCCTACGAGCAGTACTTC. Its protein product is CASSLAGDSYEQYF.

The chain is built from TRBV5-1 and TRBJ2-7; maybe TRBD2 (5 bases). V was clipped by 5 bases and J by 4 bases, with 16 bases between them. Germline V gene sequence: CDR1 SGHRS, CDR2 YFSETQ. The CDR3 extends over 14 amino acids. The CDR3 DNA reads TGCGCCAGCAGTCCAAACCCAGCGGCGTACGAGCAGTACTTC. Protein sequence: CASSPNPAAYEQYF.

J is TRBJ2-2 and V is TRBV2; 14 positions agree with TRBD2. CDR1 is SNHLY, CDR2 FYNNEI, per germline. This CDR3 is built from 17 residues. With V trimmed by 7 bases and J by 7 bases, 11 bases remained unmatched. The CDR3 coding sequence is TGTGCCAGCATTAACCTAGGACTAGCGGGAGGTAACGGGGAGCTGTTTTTT. Amino acid sequence: CASINLGLAGGNGELFF.

The chain carries TRBV6-6 and TRBJ1-5; no firm D call. The germline V gene has CDR1 MNHNY and CDR2 SVGAGI (reference sequence). Trimming stripped 5 bases from V and 8 bases from J, with 13 bases between. The CDR3 consists of 13 residues. CDR3 sequence reads: CASSRTSWEPQHF. In DNA, the CDR3 is TGTGCCAGCAGTCGGACGAGTTGGGAGCCCCAGCATTTT.

V is TRBV29-1 and J is TRBJ2-7, with 13 bases matching TRBD2. The CDR3 totals 14 residues. Unmatched junction bases numbered 1, after V lost 3 bases and J lost 2 bases. The V gene's germline CDR1 is SQVTM and CDR2 ANQGSEA. The DNA of the CDR3 is TGCAGCGTTGACGGGACTAGCGGGACCTACGAGCAGTACTTC. Translated: CSVDGTSGTYEQYF.

The chain carries TRBV27 and TRBJ2-1, with 16 bases aligning to TRBD2. Germline values: CDR1 MNHEY, CDR2 SMNVEV (reference sequence). V was pared by 5 bases and J by 14 bases, with 12 bases of the junction left unmatched. The CDR3 has 16 amino acids. The CDR3 reads CASSPMGTSGRAHKFF. In DNA form, the CDR3 reads TGTGCCAGCAGTCCGATGGGGACTAGCGGGAGGGCCCACAAGTTCTTC.

In the case of this clone: The sample carries other DNA sequences with the same CDR3. V gene TRBV9 combines with J gene TRBJ2-1; a weak D match, TRBD2 (6 bases). The V and J ends lost 3 bases and 1 base respectively, with 11 bases between them. Germline V gene data show CDR1 as SGDLS and CDR2 as YYNGEE. The CDR3 length is 15 residues. The DNA for the CDR3 is TGTGCCAGCAGCGCCTCCGGGACTTCCTACAATGAGCAGTTCTTC. Its translation is CASSASGTSYNEQFF.

The gene calls are TRBV19 and TRBJ2-5, with D possibly matching TRBD2 (7 bases). This CDR3 is built from 14 residues. V was clipped by 10 bases and J by 5 bases, with 20 bases between them. CDR1 is LNHDA, CDR2 SQIVND, per germline (reference sequence). In nucleotides, the CDR3 is TGTGCCACAAAACGAGGGGGGGCGGCGGAGACCCAGTACTTC. Encoded protein: CATKRGGAAETQYF.

CDR3 nucleotide sequence: TGCGCCAGCAGCCCAAGGACAGGGGGCAGTTACAATGAGCAGTTCTTC. This translates into CASSPRTGGSYNEQFF. The J gene is TRBJ2-1, the V gene TRBV5-1, with 11 bases that match TRBD1. CDR3 length equals 16 residues. Germline V lookup: CDR1 SGHRS, CDR2 YFSETQ. V was clipped by 4 bases and J by 4 bases; unmatched bases: 7.

The genes are TRBV11-1 and TRBJ1-6; 9 nucleotides line up with TRBD1. CDR3 length equals 14 residues. With 5 bases clipped from V and 5 bases from J, the junction kept 1 base outside the gene matches. The germline gives CDR1 SGHAT, CDR2 FQDESV (reference sequence). The CDR3 nucleotides read TGTGCCAGCAGCCGGACAGGGGATAATTCACCCCTCCACTTT. It specifies CASSRTGDNSPLHF.